What follows are 5 T cell receptor beta chains derived from one specimen sequenced in a study of Graves' ophthalmopathy and Graves' hyperthyroidism (dated by TCRdb to 2017 to 2018). The instrument given in TCRdb is Illumina HiSeq 2000. For repertoire sequencing, the TCR beta CDR3 regions were amplified from RNA transcripts. The first round of RT-PCR was done with HTBI primers and the Qiagen OneStep RT-PCR kit, and was followed by a second round of multiplex PCR, then size selection and purification. TCRdb passed the public sequencing reads through fastp at Q25 and MiXCR, retaining productive beta sequences. Each record represents a unique CDR3 protein, reported with the most common genes and DNA among its rows. Across this sample there are around 1.1 million distinct CDR3 sequences, with 35% to 40% seen only once. 11% of the sample goes to the ten largest clones. The sequencing sample was made of peripheral blood or thyroid tissue (not recorded which). The receptors derive from an adult man with Graves' hyperthyroidism.

This clonotype was found many times. This chain uses TRBV2 with TRBJ2-7, with 11 nucleotides matching TRBD1. The ends lost 8 bases at V and 5 bases at J; junction bases unmatched: 5. There are 13 residues in the CDR3. Germline values: CDR1 SNHLY, CDR2 FYNNEI. The CDR3 DNA reads as TGTGCCAGCCTTTGGACAGGGGGCGACGAGCAGTACTTC. Encoded protein: CASLWTGGDEQYF.

Ten or more counts support this clonotype. The chain uses TRBV20-1 and TRBJ1-6, with D maybe TRBD1 (5 bases). This CDR3 region has 15 residues. CDR1 is DFQATT and CDR2 is SNEGSKA in the germline V gene (reference sequence). V lost 4 bases and J lost 6, with 16 bases in between. For the CDR3, the DNA is TGCAGTGCTACAAAAGACAGCAACGTTAATTCACCCCTCCACTTT. Its protein product is CSATKDSNVNSPLHF.

The rearrangement joins TRBV5-1 to TRBJ2-2, with unresolved D. Germline CDR1 SGHRS, CDR2 YFSETQ. The CDR3 totals 15 residues. Trimming stripped 2 bases from V and 0 bases from J, with 8 bases between. The CDR3 DNA reads TGCGCCAGCAGCTTAGCCAGGACGAACACCGGGGAGCTGTTTTTT. Translated, it gives CASSLARTNTGELFF.

Turning to this clonotype: A junction boundary mismatches the germline segment, possibly from a read error. This chain joins TRBV25-1 and TRBJ2-5; D is unclear. The germline V gene encodes CDR1 MGHDK and CDR2 SYGVNS. The CDR3 length is 14 residues. The DNA for the CDR3 is TGTGCCATCAGTCCGGACGTTAGCAATCAGCCCCAGTACTTC. Amino acid sequence: CAISPDVSNQPQYF.

The chain has TRBV25-1 and TRBJ1-4; 10 bases line up with TRBD1. Per germline, CDR1 MGHDK and CDR2 SYGVNS. Germline trimming cut 6 bases from V and 7 bases from J; bases unmatched to any gene: 5. This CDR3 has 14 residues. CDR3 amino acids: CASRDRDRGEKLFF. CDR3 in DNA: TGTGCCAGCAGAGACCGGGACAGGGGTGAAAAACTGTTTTTT. The full variable domain, its missing parts supplied by reference TRBV25-1 and TRBJ1-4, is EADIYQTPRYLVIGTGKKITLECSQTMGHDKMYWYQQDPGMELHLIHYSYGVNSTEKGDLSSESTVSRIRTEHFPLTLESARPSHTSQYLCASRDRDRGEKLFFGSGTQLSVL.